Listed here is a single T cell receptor (beta chain). Its antigen is unidentified. The sample is drawn from a study of shared clonotypes between healthy human individuals. Deep-level settings were used for running the assay. Across several immunoSEQ plates, the genomic DNA of each subset was split evenly. Profiling relied on immunoSEQ multiplex PCR, and the TCRdb table lists in-frame clones only, not all of them. The sample lists more than 400,000 clones, less than 96% occurring once. Study-level findings and limits: Naive subsets tended to show greater estimated richness than memory subsets. Limitation of the genetic and exposure-history diversity represented came from the few donors.

Trimming cost V 5 bases and J 4 bases; bases outside gene matches: 8. Germline CDR1 reads SGHRS; CDR2 reads YFSETQ. The CDR3 contains 14 residues. What was sequenced was naive CD4+ T cells sorted from blood. Stated subset: CD45RA+ positively selected. The TCR was taken from a woman between 25 and 40 years old in good health. V usage is TRBV5-1 and J usage is TRBJ2-5; 7 bases fit TRBD2. CDR3 sequence reads: CASSNDAGVETQYF. CDR3 nucleotides: TGCGCCAGCAGTAATGATGCGGGAGTAGAGACCCAGTACTTC.